The clone carrying this T cell receptor (beta chain) has just a few counts. Its matching antigen is unknown. The entry originates in a study of shared clonotypes between healthy human individuals. Study findings and constraints: Non-shared clonotypes showed lower generation probabilities than clonotypes common to all four donors.

Adults of Caucasian background living in Nashville, Tennessee made up all donors. At a deep level, the assay was run. The table came from immunoSEQ multiplex PCR; TCRdb's copy has only in-frame clones and leaves some out. The sample has over a million clones, about 75% seen once. The CDR3 extends over 16 amino acids. The germline V gene has CDR1 LNHDA and CDR2 SQIVND (reference sequence). With 4 bases clipped from V and 1 base from J, the junction kept 5 bases outside the gene matches. The receptor was derived from a man between 18 and 29 years old in good health. The V and J genes are TRBV19 and TRBJ2-1; 9 bases agree with TRBD2. Sequencing was performed on memory CD4+ T cells sorted from blood. As for subset: CD45RA-negative fraction. CDR3 in DNA: TGTGCCAGTAGTAACCGACTAGCGGCTTCCTACAATGAGCAGTTCTTC. It codes for CASSNRLAASYNEQFF. Using reference TRBV19 and TRBJ2-1 for the parts outside the CDR3, the full variable domain is DGGITQSPKYLFRKEGQNVTLSCEQNLNHDAMYWYRQDPGQGLRLIYYSQIVNDFQKGDIAEGYSVSREKKESFPLTVTSAQKNPTAFYLCASSNRLAASYNEQFFGPGTRLTVL.